Listed below are T cell receptor beta chains from one sample, sequenced in a study of early T cells in non-severe SARS-CoV-2 infection. One entry per CDR3 protein, called by TCRdb with MiXCR from the 5' RACE reads. This sample carries around 67,000 distinct CDR3 sequences, roughly an eighth of them seen once, and the ten largest clones take around 1.3%. Sequenced: whole blood. These receptors were collected from an adult who was a healthcare worker with PCR-confirmed SARS-CoV-2 infection or an uninfected control (not recorded which). The CDR3 runs from the conserved cysteine through the conserved F or W. A D gene is named only where the DNA matches it firmly. Some rows mark clone size as missing; the rest say once, few, many or name a class of expanded clone.

clone_size j_call d_call v_call cdr3_aa cdr3_nt
few TRBJ2-1 TRBD2 TRBV9 CASSVRGGLYNEQFF TGTGCCAGCAGCGTACGCGGGGGGCTCTACAATGAGCAGTTCTTC
many TRBJ2-1 TRBD1 TRBV4-3 CASSQDGQGTYNEQFF TGCGCCAGCAGCCAAGACGGACAGGGTACCTACAATGAGCAGTTCTTC
- TRBJ1-2 - TRBV18 CASSATGEVGYTF TGTGCCAGCTCCGCGACAGGCGAGGTTGGCTACACCTTC
many TRBJ2-2 - TRBV20-1 CSAKYRENGELFF TGCAGTGCTAAATACAGGGAGAACGGGGAGCTGTTTTTT
few TRBJ1-1 TRBD1 TRBV27 CASSLDRGLTEAFF TGTGCCAGCAGTTTAGACAGGGGGCTCACTGAAGCTTTCTTT
many TRBJ2-1 TRBD2 TRBV20-1 CSATSGGIYNEQFF TGCAGTGCTACTAGCGGGGGGATCTACAATGAGCAGTTCTTC
many TRBJ1-5 - TRBV10-3 CAISEVSNQPQLF TGTGCCATCAGTGAGGTTAGCAATCAGCCCCAGCTTTTT
few TRBJ2-1 - TRBV6-5 CASSYGQSSYNEQFF TGTGCCAGCAGTTACGGACAGAGCTCCTACAATGAGCAGTTCTTC
many TRBJ2-1 - TRBV18 CASSPERDNDNEQFF TGTGCCAGCTCACCGGAGAGGGATAACGACAATGAGCAGTTCTTC
many TRBJ2-7 TRBD2 TRBV28 CASNHGRAVDEQYF TGTGCCAGCAACCACGGGAGGGCAGTCGACGAGCAGTACTTC
many TRBJ2-3 TRBD2 TRBV10-3 CAISDPGTSGSPDTQFF TGTGCCATCAGTGACCCTGGGACTAGCGGGAGCCCAGATACGCAGTTTTTT
- TRBJ1-2 - TRBV28 CASSLGEGYTF TGTGCCAGCAGTTTGGGGGAAGGCTACACCTTC
- TRBJ1-4 - TRBV20-1 CRGRQANEKLFF TGCAGGGGCCGCCAGGCCAATGAAAAACTGTTTTTT
many TRBJ2-5 - TRBV25-1 CASSDLGQTQYF TGTGCCAGCAGTGACCTAGGACAGACCCAGTACTTC
few TRBJ2-1 - TRBV28 CASTEISYNEQFF TGTGCCAGCACGGAAATCTCCTACAATGAGCAGTTCTTC
many TRBJ2-7 - TRBV11-2 CASSLDWVGYEQYF TGTGCCAGTAGCTTAGATTGGGTTGGCTACGAGCAGTACTTC
many TRBJ2-1 - TRBV7-8 CASSPRQAAGNEQFF TGTGCCAGCAGCCCGCGACAGGCTGCGGGCAATGAGCAGTTCTTC
many TRBJ1-5 TRBD1 TRBV6-2/TRBV6-3 CASRNRGVGNQPQHF TGTGCCAGCAGGAACAGGGGAGTTGGCAATCAGCCCCAGCATTTT
few TRBJ2-7 TRBD1 TRBV7-8 CASSLDRVNYEQYF TGTGCCAGCAGCTTGGACAGGGTAAACTACGAGCAGTACTTC
- TRBJ1-6 - TRBV28 CASRLQGDSPLHF TGTGCCAGCAGGCTACAGGGAGATTCACCCCTCCACTTT
- TRBJ1-6 - TRBV3-1 CASSQDASPLHF TGTGCCAGCAGCCAAGATGCTTCACCCCTCCACTTT
many TRBJ2-7 TRBD2 TRBV29-1 CSVRGLAGVVSYEQYF TGCAGCGTTCGGGGACTAGCGGGAGTCGTGTCCTACGAGCAGTACTTC
- TRBJ2-1 - TRBV12-3/TRBV12-4 CASGPGRYNEQFF TGTGCCAGCGGACCGGGACGCTACAATGAGCAGTTCTTC
- TRBJ2-3 - TRBV6-5 CASSGGDTDTQYF TGTGCTTCGTCCGGGGGAGACACAGATACGCAGTATTTT
few TRBJ2-7 - TRBV7-5 CISVSEALTSGLSEQYF -
few TRBJ2-1 - TRBV29-1 CSVEFLGESSYNEQFF TGCAGCGTTGAGTTTCTTGGAGAAAGCTCCTACAATGAGCAGTTCTTC
many TRBJ2-1 TRBD2 TRBV7-9 CASTPKTSGTHNEQFF TGTGCCAGCACCCCGAAGACTAGCGGCACCCACAATGAGCAGTTCTTC
many TRBJ2-1 - TRBV4-3 CASSQDMELTGSYNEQFF TGCGCCAGCAGCCAAGATATGGAACTAACGGGCTCCTACAATGAGCAGTTCTTC
once TRBJ2-3 TRBD2 TRBV27 CASSPIFGLAGGTDTQYF TGTGCCAGCAGCCCAATATTCGGACTAGCGGGGGGAACAGATACGCAGTATTTT
many TRBJ2-1 TRBD2 TRBV10-3 CAISSPISGPDSYEQFF TGTGCCATCAGCTCTCCTATTAGCGGGCCTGATAGCTATGAGCAGTTCTTC
many TRBJ1-2 - TRBV6-6 CASSYYPSFYGYTF TGTGCCAGCAGTTATTATCCCTCTTTCTATGGCTACACCTTC
few TRBJ1-2 - TRBV10-1 CASSEHEDYGYTF TGCGCCAGCAGTGAACACGAGGACTATGGCTACACCTTC
- TRBJ2-3 - TRBV12-3/TRBV12-4 CASSSVGTDTQYF TGTGCCAGCAGTTCCGTAGGCACAGATACGCAGTATTTT
many TRBJ2-1 - TRBV6-5 CASRAGSSYNEQFF TGTGCCAGCCGTGCGGGGAGCTCCTACAATGAGCAGTTCTTC
many TRBJ2-7 TRBD1 TRBV13 CASSLTQGEQYF TGTGCCAGCAGCTTAACACAGGGGGAGCAGTACTTC
once TRBJ2-2 - TRBV25-1 CASSEERRGELFF TGTGCCAGCAGTGAAGAAAGGAGGGGGGAGCTGTTTTTT
many TRBJ1-2 - TRBV5-5 CASSSTLAYGYTF TGTGCCAGCAGCTCCACCCTGGCCTATGGCTACACCTTC
many TRBJ2-1 - TRBV10-3 CAIRDGPLYNEQFF TGTGCCATCAGGGACGGACCCCTCTACAATGAGCAGTTCTTC
many TRBJ1-2 - TRBV10-2 CASSADRLGYTF TGCGCCAGCAGTGCTGACAGGTTGGGCTACACCTTC
many TRBJ2-4 TRBD2 TRBV20-1 CSAQTSGGLAKNIQYF TGCAGTGCCCAAACTAGCGGGGGACTAGCCAAAAACATTCAGTACTTC